This T cell receptor beta chain was found in a study of Ad26.COV2.S vaccination and SARS-CoV-2 variants. Treatment in this sample: some 20 received Ad26.COV2.S at low or high dose, single or two shots; several received placebo; per-sample allocation not given. Sampling occurred on day 63 after the first vaccine or placebo injection. The study's findings and limits: Measurements of TCR breadth and depth may have given underestimates of the total T cell responses.

Concerning this clone itself: Its antigen remains unknown.

The table came from immunoSEQ multiplex PCR; TCRdb's copy has only in-frame clones and leaves some out. This table has some 300,000 clones, about 82% appearing once. This clonotype originated in a person aged 18 to 59 who received the Ad26.COV2.S COVID-19 vaccine or a placebo. The material sequenced was peripheral blood, taken in a trial of Ad26.COV2.S vaccine versus placebo.

In nucleotides, the CDR3 is TGTGCCAGCAGCGTAGATCCCCACCCCCCCGGCACGCAGTATTTT. Its protein product is CASSVDPHPPGTQYF. J is TRBJ2-3 and V is TRBV9; D gene ambiguous. CDR1 and CDR2 (germline): SGDLS, YYNGEE. V was cut by 0 bases and J by 9 bases, with 17 bases left in between. This CDR3 region has 15 residues.